The 25 T cell receptor beta chains listed next were all sequenced from one sample in a study of T cell responses to AZD1222 COVID-19 vaccine. Profiled with immunoSEQ multiplex PCR; TCRdb holds only in-frame clones, not every one. This sample yields under 300,000 clones, of which more than 80% are seen a single time; roughly 0.5% belongs to the top ten. The source material was peripheral blood, sampled on day 0 of AZD1222 vaccination. The receptors here all came from an adult in good health.

This clone turned up a few times. This chain links TRBV14 with TRBJ1-4, with D perhaps matching TRBD1 (5 bases). The CDR3 is 16 amino acids. From germline, CDR1 is SGHDN and CDR2 FVKESK. V lost 4 bases and J lost 1, with 13 bases in between. Written as DNA, the CDR3 is TGTGCCAGCAGCCCTCCCGGGACGCGAACTAATGAAAAACTGTTTTTT. Translated, it gives CASSPPGTRTNEKLFF.

The V gene is TRBV7-2, the J gene TRBJ1-2; D is unresolved. CDR1 and CDR2 (germline): SGHTA, FQGNSA. V lost 2 bases, J lost 0 bases, and 10 bases lay in between. The CDR3 length is 15 residues. The CDR3 loop is CASSLTRRTNYGYTF. CDR3 nucleotides: TGTGCCAGCAGCTTAACTCGGAGGACTAACTATGGCTACACCTTC.

The gene calls are TRBV28 and TRBJ2-3; D is undetermined. Trimming took off 7 bases at V and 4 bases at J, with 18 bases between the two ends. The CDR3 contains 15 residues. The germline gives CDR1 MDHEN, CDR2 SYDVKM. The CDR3: CASKFPMASADTQYF. The CDR3 coding sequence is TGTGCCAGCAAATTCCCAATGGCTAGTGCAGATACGCAGTATTTT.

The rearrangement uses TRBV2 and TRBJ2-7; D might be TRBD2 (5 bases). CDR3 length: 15 amino acids. The V gene's germline CDR1 is SNHLY and CDR2 FYNNEI. V gave up 4 bases and J gave up 3 bases, with 16 bases separating them. The CDR3 DNA is TGTGCCAGCAGTGCTTGGGCGGGCGTCCTCTACGAGCAGTACTTC. It codes for CASSAWAGVLYEQYF.

The J gene is TRBJ1-4, the V gene TRBV19; the match to TRBD1 covers 9 bases. The CDR3 loop spans 15 amino acids. Germline values: CDR1 LNHDA, CDR2 SQIVND (reference sequence). V dropped 5 bases and J dropped 8; count of bases not matched to a gene: 9. The CDR3 DNA is TGTGCCAGTAGTCCTTTGACAGGGGGAGCGGAAAAACTGTTTTTT. Translation: CASSPLTGGAEKLFF.

The rearrangement uses TRBV19 and TRBJ1-5; no definite D call. This CDR3 is built from 15 residues. The V end lost 6 bases, the J end lost 0 bases, and 12 bases lay between the germline ends. Germline CDR1 reads LNHDA; CDR2 reads SQIVND (reference sequence). CDR3 loop: CASSATSYSNQPQHF. CDR3 DNA: TGTGCCAGTAGCGCTACATCCTATAGCAATCAGCCCCAGCATTTT.

This clone came up once. V is TRBV5-1 and J is TRBJ2-1; TRBD1 matches 10 bases. From germline, CDR1 is SGHRS and CDR2 YFSETQ. V lost 4 bases to trimming and J lost 5 bases; unmatched junction nucleotides: 6. The CDR3 is 15 residues long. CDR3 sequence reads: CASSTTGTGDNEQFF. In nucleotides, the CDR3 is TGCGCCAGCAGCACGACCGGGACAGGGGACAATGAGCAGTTCTTC.

This clone came up once. The chain links TRBV19 to TRBJ2-3; 12 bases are shared with TRBD2. This CDR3 is built from 18 residues. With 5 bases clipped from V and 3 bases from J, the junction kept 12 bases outside the gene matches. From germline, CDR1 is LNHDA and CDR2 SQIVND (reference sequence). The CDR3 loop is CASSQTPGLAGRTDTQYF. The CDR3, as DNA: TGTGCCAGTAGTCAAACCCCTGGACTAGCGGGAAGGACAGATACGCAGTATTTT.

This clone was picked up one time. The chain couples TRBV6-5 to TRBJ2-5, with D maybe TRBD2 (5 bases). CDR1 MNHEY and CDR2 SVGAGI come from the germline V gene. V lost 5 bases, J lost 5 bases, and 12 bases lay in between. The CDR3 has 13 amino acids. The CDR3 DNA is TGTGCCAGCAGTCTCCGGGAAAGGGAGACCCAGTACTTC. It yields the protein CASSLRERETQYF.

The V and J genes are TRBV3-1 (or the pseudogene TRBV3-2) and TRBJ1-3; unclear D gene. Per the germline V gene, CDR1 is LGHDT and CDR2 is YNNKEL (reference sequence). The CDR3 spans 16 residues. Trimming pared 2 bases from V and 2 bases from J, leaving 13 bases between. This CDR3 is CASSQRGPLAGNTIYF. The CDR3 nucleotides are TGTGCCAGCAGCCAACGAGGACCCCTGGCTGGAAACACCATATATTTT.

About this clone itself: Other nucleotide sequences from this sample produce the same CDR3. The chain joins TRBV7-9 to TRBJ1-1; D gene ambiguous. There are 13 residues in the CDR3. Germline CDR1 reads SEHNR; CDR2 reads FQNEAQ (reference sequence). V was pared by 2 bases and J by 0 bases, with 4 bases between. CDR3 sequence reads: CASSLTVNTEAFF. In nucleotides, the CDR3 is TGTGCCAGCAGCTTAACCGTGAACACTGAAGCTTTCTTT.

The CDR3 reads CASRQTGSNQPQHF. CDR3 DNA: TGTGCCAGCAGACAAACAGGGAGTAATCAGCCCCAGCATTTT. This sequence joins TRBV25-1 and TRBJ1-5; tentative D call: TRBD1 (6 bases). The V gene lost 6 bases and the J gene lost 4 bases, with 13 bases spanning the gap. The CDR3 runs 14 residues. The germline V gene has CDR1 MGHDK and CDR2 SYGVNS. The variable domain in full, with the rest retrieved from reference TRBV25-1 and TRBJ1-5, is EADIYQTPRYLVIGTGKKITLECSQTMGHDKMYWYQQDPGMELHLIHYSYGVNSTEKGDLSSESTVSRIRTEHFPLTLESARPSHTSQYLCASRQTGSNQPQHFGDGTRLSIL.

Regarding this clone: The identical CDR3 is also encoded by other nucleotide sequences in the sample. This sequence joins TRBV3-1 (or the pseudogene TRBV3-2) and TRBJ2-1; D unclear. Germline lookup yields CDR1 LGHDT and CDR2 YNNKEL (reference sequence). Trimming shortened V by 1 base and J by 7 bases, and 5 bases separated the two germline ends. This CDR3 contains 12 residues. This chain's CDR3 is CASSQVGNEQFF. The DNA of the CDR3 is TGTGCCAGCAGCCAAGTGGGTAATGAGCAGTTCTTC.

The chain combines TRBV5-6 with TRBJ2-5, with 10 bases fitting TRBD2. The V gene end was trimmed by 2 bases and the J gene end by 5 bases; junction bases not matched to a gene: 3. CDR1 and CDR2 from the germline V gene are SGHDT and YYEEEE. This CDR3 contains 14 residues. The CDR3: CASSLAGGRETQYF. The DNA for the CDR3 is TGTGCCAGCAGCTTAGCGGGAGGGCGGGAGACCCAGTACTTC.

The chain uses TRBV14 and TRBJ1-2; D is undetermined. With 1 base removed from V and 4 bases from J, the gap between germline ends came to 7 bases. This CDR3 is built from 13 residues. Germline V gives CDR1 SGHDN, CDR2 FVKESK. The CDR3 DNA follows: TGTGCCAGCAGCCAAGGGGAAGGCTATGGCTACACCTTC. Protein: CASSQGEGYGYTF.

The genes are TRBV28 and TRBJ1-5, with no clear D. Germline V lookup: CDR1 MDHEN, CDR2 SYDVKM. This CDR3 has 13 residues. Trimming removed 2 bases at V and 9 bases at J, with 11 bases between. CDR3 amino acids: CASSLKVGWPQHF. The CDR3 nucleotides read TGTGCCAGCAGTTTAAAGGTGGGCTGGCCCCAGCATTTT.

The CDR3: CAWNDNSPLHF. CDR3 bases: TGTGCCTGGAATGATAATTCACCCCTCCACTTT. The chain is built from TRBV30 and TRBJ1-6; no firm D call. The V gene's germline CDR1 is GTSNPN and CDR2 SVGIG (reference sequence). The V gene lost 4 bases and the J gene lost 5 bases, with 3 bases spanning the gap. The CDR3 sequence is 11 residues long.

The chain is built from TRBV5-8 and TRBJ1-3; weak D call: TRBD1 (6 bases). Germline values: CDR1 SGHTS, CDR2 YDEGEE. The V end lost 7 bases, the J end lost 2 bases, and 13 bases lay between the germline ends. The CDR3 covers 14 residues. CDR3 nucleotides: TGTGCCAGCTTGAGGGGGGTCGCTGGAAACACCATATATTTT. This gives the protein CASLRGVAGNTIYF.

Worth noting for this clone: The sample contains more than one DNA sequence encoding this CDR3. J is TRBJ1-1 and V is TRBV3-1 (or the pseudogene TRBV3-2), with a possible D match to TRBD1 (5 bases). Germline CDR1 reads LGHDT; CDR2 reads YNNKEL (reference sequence). The CDR3 is made up of 14 amino acids. V was shortened by 1 base and J by 1 base, with 7 bases between the two germline ends. CDR3 amino acids: CASSQGGRNTEAFF. Written as DNA, the CDR3 is TGTGCCAGCAGCCAAGGGGGCAGGAACACTGAAGCTTTCTTT.

The V and J genes are TRBV7-3 and TRBJ2-7; no definite D call. CDR3 length: 13 amino acids. Per the germline V gene, CDR1 is SGHTA and CDR2 is FQGTGA. Trimming removed 4 bases at V and 6 bases at J, with 13 bases between. The CDR3 here is CASSSMVAGEQYF. The DNA of the CDR3 is TGTGCCAGCAGCTCAATGGTGGCCGGCGAGCAGTACTTC.

The chain uses TRBV6-5 and TRBJ2-7; the D gene could be TRBD1 or TRBD2 (6 bases each). Trimming took off 10 bases at V and 1 base at J, with 17 bases between the two ends. There are 14 residues in the CDR3. Germline V CDR1 and CDR2: MNHEY, SVGAGI. The CDR3 sequence is CATDWGASSYEQYF. Written as DNA, the CDR3 is TGTGCCACCGACTGGGGGGCCTCTTCCTACGAGCAGTACTTC.

The chain joins TRBV9 to TRBJ1-2; no firm D call. CDR1 is SGDLS, CDR2 YYNGEE, per germline. V lost 0 bases and J 5 bases, leaving 11 bases between the germline ends. This CDR3 is 14 amino acids long. The CDR3 region is CASSVEPVLYGYTF. The DNA of the CDR3 is TGTGCCAGCAGCGTAGAGCCGGTTTTGTATGGCTACACCTTC.

The V gene is TRBV27, the J gene TRBJ2-2; no clear D. The CDR3 sequence is 14 residues long. The ends were cut back, 2 bases at V and 3 bases at J, with 7 bases in the middle. The germline CDR1 and CDR2 sequences are MNHEY and SMNVEV (reference sequence). The chain's CDR3 is CASSLGRYTGELFF. The CDR3 DNA reads TGTGCCAGCAGTTTAGGCAGATACACCGGGGAGCTGTTTTTT.

This clone was counted once. The chain joins TRBV11-1 to TRBJ1-1; D remains unclear. CDR3 length: 13 residues. Germline V lookup: CDR1 SGHAT, CDR2 FQDESV (reference sequence). Trimming pared 4 bases from V and 1 base from J, leaving 7 bases between. CDR3 nucleotide sequence: TGTGCCAGCAGCTCCTTCAGGAACACTGAAGCTTTCTTT. This codes for CASSSFRNTEAFF.

V gene TRBV28 combines with J gene TRBJ1-4, with D possibly being TRBD1 (5 bases). CDR3 length equals 15 residues. Trimming removed 6 bases at V and 1 base at J, with 12 bases between. Germline V gives CDR1 MDHEN, CDR2 SYDVKM. CDR3 nucleotides: TGTGCCAGCAGGATCCAAAGGGGAACTAATGAAAAACTGTTTTTT. Protein sequence: CASRIQRGTNEKLFF.